This passage covers 30 T cell receptor beta chains from one sample sequenced in a study of blood T cells in healthy people across ages. Alongside a J-beta primer mix, a sample-barcoded 5' primer served in a second PCR lasting roughly 6 to 11 cycles. TCRdb analysed the 5' RACE reads with MiXCR anew, one entry per CDR3 protein. The sample holds about 810,000 distinct CDR3 sequences, 36% seen once. What was sequenced was blood. The receptor source for this set is a man aged 18-30 years in good health.

The chain combines TRBV30 with TRBJ2-1; tentative D call: TRBD1 (6 bases). Germline V gives CDR1 GTSNPN, CDR2 SVGIG (reference sequence). The CDR3 has 11 residues. Trimming removed 3 bases at V and 11 bases at J, with 11 bases between. CDR3 protein: CAWRDRDKQFF. The CDR3, as DNA: TGTGCCTGGAGGGACCGGGACAAGCAGTTCTTC.

This chain joins TRBV29-1 and TRBJ2-1; no firm D call. The CDR3 is 12 amino acids. V dropped 4 bases and J dropped 5 bases, with 9 bases sitting between them. The germline V gene has CDR1 SQVTM and CDR2 ANQGSEA. CDR3 nucleotides: TGCAGCGTTGGCCCCCCGAACAATGAGCAGTTCTTC. It is translated as CSVGPPNNEQFF.

The chain joins TRBV20-1 to TRBJ2-1, with no clear D. The CDR3 extends over 10 amino acids. Trimming pared 6 bases from V and 8 bases from J, leaving 8 bases between. Germline V gene lookup returns CDR1 DFQATT and CDR2 SNEGSKA (reference sequence). The chain's CDR3 is CSARRHEQFF. The DNA of the CDR3 is TGCAGTGCCCGTCGGCATGAGCAGTTCTTC.

V usage is TRBV6-5 and J usage is TRBJ2-3; TRBD2 aligns across 7 bases. This CDR3 comprises 15 residues. Trimming at V came to 6 bases and at J to 3 bases, leaving 9 bases not matched to a gene. Looked up from germline, CDR1 is MNHEY and CDR2 is SVGAGI. CDR3 nucleotide sequence: TGTGCCAGCAGCACAAGAGGCGGGGGTACAGATACGCAGTATTTT. It is translated as CASSTRGGGTDTQYF.

For this clonotype: A much larger clonotype is one base distant, so this may be a read error. The chain links TRBV7-2 to TRBJ2-3, with D possibly called TRBD1 or TRBD2 (5 bases each). Germline V gene sequence: CDR1 SGHTA, CDR2 FQGNSA. The CDR3 runs 12 residues. This chain's CDR3 is CACSRDESSPYF. The CDR3 DNA sequence: TGTGCCTGCAGCAGGGACGAATCTAGTCCGTATTTT.

The chain has TRBV25-1 and TRBJ2-5; unclear D gene. Germline V CDR1 and CDR2: MGHDK, SYGVNS. V lost 1 base to trimming and J lost 11 bases, with 20 bases between them. CDR3 length: 15 residues. The CDR3 loop is CASSESFSGWGEQYF. In DNA, the CDR3 is TGTGCCAGCAGTGAATCCTTCTCCGGGTGGGGTGAGCAGTACTTC.

There are a few counts of this clonotype. V and J are TRBV20-1 and TRBJ2-1; TRBD2 might be the D (6 bases). The V gene's germline CDR1 is DFQATT and CDR2 SNEGSKA (reference sequence). Deletions cut 0 bases from V and 1 base from J, with 19 bases between. The CDR3 sequence is 18 residues long. The CDR3 sequence: CSARDQWRAGPSYNEQFF. The CDR3 DNA sequence: TGCAGTGCTAGAGATCAATGGCGGGCGGGGCCGTCCTACAATGAGCAGTTCTTC.

The chain carries TRBV7-2 and TRBJ2-5; D tentatively fits TRBD1 or TRBD2 (6 bases each). With 7 bases removed from V and 4 bases from J, the gap between germline ends came to 13 bases. Looked up from germline, CDR1 is SGHTA and CDR2 is FQGNSA. The CDR3 totals 13 residues. CDR3 sequence (DNA): TGTGCCAGCAAACGGGGGCAGGGAGAGACCCAGTACTTC. Its protein product is CASKRGQGETQYF.

This clonotype was found many times. CDR3 in amino acids: CSARDLKGETQYF. In DNA, the CDR3 is TGCAGTGCTAGAGATCTAAAGGGAGAGACCCAGTACTTC. The chain joins TRBV20-1 to TRBJ2-5; D is uncertain. The CDR3 totals 13 residues. The V end lost 0 bases, the J end lost 4 bases, and 9 bases lay between the germline ends. Germline V gene data show CDR1 as DFQATT and CDR2 as SNEGSKA (reference sequence).

This clonotype was counted between two and nine times. The J gene is TRBJ2-5, the V gene TRBV6-5, with 8 bases matching TRBD1. Germline V gene lookup returns CDR1 MNHEY and CDR2 SVGAGI. Trimming cost V 2 bases and J 1 base; bases outside gene matches: 3. The CDR3 spans 15 residues. In DNA, the CDR3 is TGTGCCAGCAGTTACGGAACAGGGGGCCAAGAGACCCAGTACTTC. Residues: CASSYGTGGQETQYF.

CDR3 region: CASSWGQPANYGYTF. The CDR3 DNA follows: TGCGCCAGCAGCTGGGGACAGCCCGCTAACTATGGCTACACCTTC. V and J are TRBV5-1 and TRBJ1-2, with 7 bases lining up with TRBD1. Trimming took 3 bases from V and 0 from J; bases not matched to a gene: 5. The CDR3 contains 15 residues. Germline loops: CDR1 SGHRS, CDR2 YFSETQ.

This clonotype was seen at least ten times. The chain recombines TRBV12-3 or TRBV12-4 with TRBJ1-2; D uncertain. The CDR3 covers 11 residues. The germline V and J ends were trimmed by 2 bases and 6 bases, with 4 bases remaining between them. The CDR3 sequence is CASSLRDGYTF. The DNA for the CDR3 is TGTGCCAGCAGTTTACGAGATGGCTACACCTTC.

Details on this clonotype: Relative to the germline gene, one junction end is altered; a read error may explain this. The rearrangement uses TRBV12-3 or TRBV12-4 and TRBJ1-6, with D uncertain. The CDR3 runs to 15 residues. As DNA, the CDR3 is TGTGCCAGCAGTTTAGGGAAGGACTATCATTCACCCCTCCACTTT. Amino acids: CASSLGKDYHSPLHF.

The chain combines TRBV29-1 with TRBJ1-1; a possible D gene is TRBD1 (5 bases). The CDR3 contains 13 residues. Germline V lookup: CDR1 SQVTM, CDR2 ANQGSEA. V lost 7 bases and J 0 bases, leaving 12 bases between the germline ends. CDR3 region: CSASDKMNTEAFF. DNA for the CDR3: TGCAGCGCCTCGGACAAGATGAACACTGAAGCTTTCTTT.

CDR3 nucleotide sequence: TGCGCCAGCAGCCACGCCTCGAAGGGTAACAATGAGCAGTTCTTC. This codes for CASSHASKGNNEQFF. This chain connects TRBV4-3 to TRBJ2-1; no clear D gene. The CDR3 covers 15 residues. Germline lookup yields CDR1 LGHNA and CDR2 YSLEER. Trimming removed 3 bases at V and 5 bases at J, with 14 bases between.

This clonotype was seen more than once but under ten times. The genes are TRBV2 and TRBJ1-2; TRBD1 matches at 8 bases. Germline V gene lookup returns CDR1 SNHLY and CDR2 FYNNEI. J lost 5 bases, V lost 6 bases, and 8 bases had no gene match. The length of the CDR3 is 14 residues. The CDR3 loop is CASRPEDREYGYTF. The CDR3 DNA is TGTGCCAGCAGACCAGAGGACAGGGAGTATGGCTACACCTTC.

The chain uses TRBV25-1 and TRBJ1-5; possible D gene TRBD1, 5 bases. V was pared by 4 bases and J by 8 bases, with 9 bases between. The CDR3 is 12 residues long. The germline CDR1 and CDR2 sequences are MGHDK and SYGVNS. CDR3 region: CASSAGLEPQHF. CDR3 bases: TGTGCCAGCAGTGCAGGGTTGGAGCCCCAGCATTTT.

The V gene is TRBV20-1, the J gene TRBJ2-7; D is uncertain. CDR1 is DFQATT, CDR2 SNEGSKA, per germline (reference sequence). This CDR3 has 16 residues. The V end lost 5 bases, the J end lost 7 bases, and 27 bases lay between the germline ends. CDR3 nucleotide sequence: TGCAGTGCTCCCATGGTTCCGTTCCTTAATCCCGGTGAGCAGTACTTC. Protein: CSAPMVPFLNPGEQYF.

The chain combines TRBV6-2 or TRBV6-3 with TRBJ2-7, with D possibly being TRBD1 (6 bases). Germline CDR1 and CDR2: MNHEY and SVGEGT. Trimming took off 5 bases at V and 5 bases at J, with 16 bases between the two ends. CDR3 length equals 14 residues. The CDR3 bases are TGTGCCAGCAGTCCAGAAACCAAGGGGGACGAGCAGTACTTC. It yields the protein CASSPETKGDEQYF.

For this clonotype: A much larger clone lies one base from this, so it may be a read error. In DNA, the CDR3 is TGTGCCAGCAGCCCGTATAAGCTGAGCACAGATACGCAGTATTTT. It encodes CASSPYKLSTDTQYF. The rearrangement links TRBV7-2 to TRBJ2-3, with D hard to call. The CDR3 contains 15 residues. Germline V CDR1 and CDR2: SGHTA, FQGNSA. V gave up 5 bases and J gave up 0 bases, with 12 bases separating them.

The chain employs TRBV24-1 and TRBJ1-1; 11 nucleotides agree with TRBD1. V lost 3 bases to trimming and J lost 5 bases; unmatched junction nucleotides: 10. The germline V gene encodes CDR1 KGHDR and CDR2 SFDVKD. The CDR3 consists of 17 residues. This chain's CDR3 is CATSDNRDRGWRTEAFF. The DNA of the CDR3 is TGTGCCACCAGTGATAACCGGGACAGGGGGTGGAGGACTGAAGCTTTCTTT.

The chain carries TRBV21-1 and TRBJ2-5; the table's D call TRBD2 went unverified against the DNA. TRBV21-1 is a pseudogene. The CDR3 is 16 amino acids. As DNA, the CDR3 is TGTGCCAGCAGCCACAAACCTAGCGAGACATGGGAGACCCAGTACTTC. This codes for CASSHKPSETWETQYF.

The chain joins TRBV6-1 to TRBJ2-1; 9 nucleotides align to TRBD2. Germline trimming cut 7 bases from V and 2 bases from J; bases unmatched to any gene: 3. This CDR3 region has 14 residues. CDR1 MNHNS and CDR2 SASEGT come from the germline V gene. In DNA, the CDR3 is TGTGCCAGCACAGCGGGAGGCCCCTACAATGAGCAGTTCTTC. As protein: CASTAGGPYNEQFF.

This clonotype was recorded a few times. The CDR3 DNA sequence: TGTGCCAGCAGCTTAGGGACACTGAACTCCTACGAGCAGTACTTC. Amino acids: CASSLGTLNSYEQYF. The rearrangement links TRBV5-5 to TRBJ2-7; possibly TRBD1 for D (6 bases). Germline assignment: CDR1 SGHKS and CDR2 YYEKEE (reference sequence). The CDR3 is made up of 15 amino acids. V was trimmed by 2 bases and J by 0 bases, leaving 12 bases between them.

CDR3 sequence (DNA): TGTGCCAGCAGGCCCGAGGGGGCGAACACTGAAGCTTTCTTT. This codes for CASRPEGANTEAFF. The rearrangement uses TRBV7-3 and TRBJ1-1; 7 positions agree with TRBD1. Germline V CDR1 and CDR2: SGHTA, FQGTGA. Unmatched junction bases numbered 5, after V lost 6 bases and J lost 1 base. The CDR3 totals 14 residues.

The chain is built from TRBV12-3 or TRBV12-4 and TRBJ2-3; 9 nucleotides agree with TRBD1. CDR3 length: 14 amino acids. The J segment lost 1 base and the V segment lost 6 bases, leaving 2 bases of the junction unmatched. The CDR3 loop is CASRRTGGTDTQYF. As DNA, the CDR3 is TGTGCCAGCAGACGGACAGGGGGCACAGATACGCAGTATTTT.

This clonotype was seen a few times. V and J are TRBV20-1 and TRBJ2-1, with D maybe TRBD2 (7 bases). There are 15 residues in the CDR3. Trimming removed 0 bases at V and 13 bases at J, with 22 bases between. The germline V gene has CDR1 DFQATT and CDR2 SNEGSKA (reference sequence). The CDR3 is CSARDFQGREETQFF. CDR3 nucleotide sequence: TGCAGTGCTAGAGATTTCCAGGGGAGGGAAGAGACCCAGTTCTTC.

In its sample, this clonotype was seen once. The chain combines TRBV5-1 with TRBJ1-1, with 7 nucleotides matching TRBD1. This CDR3 has 15 residues. CDR1 and CDR2 from the germline V gene are SGHRS and YFSETQ. Losses at the gene ends were 4 bases for V and 3 bases for J; bases not matched to a gene: 9. Here the CDR3 reads CASSQSVGTDTEAFF. CDR3 DNA: TGCGCCAGCAGCCAATCCGTAGGGACAGACACTGAAGCTTTCTTT.

This clonotype was seen more than once but under ten times. This rearrangement joins TRBV5-1 to TRBJ2-5; maybe TRBD2 (6 bases). V lost 3 bases and J lost 11, with 26 bases in between. CDR1 and CDR2 (germline): SGHRS, YFSETQ. The CDR3 sequence is 16 residues long. CDR3: CASSSTAGWGNNEQYF. For the CDR3, the DNA is TGCGCCAGCAGCTCGACGGCGGGGTGGGGCAACAATGAGCAGTACTTC.

This clonotype was detected only a few times. V and J are TRBV7-9 and TRBJ1-1, with 8 bases identical to TRBD1. Unmatched junction bases numbered 5, after V lost 4 bases and J lost 4 bases. Germline CDR1 SEHNR, CDR2 FQNEAQ (reference sequence). CDR3 size: 14 residues. CDR3 in DNA: TGTGCCAGCAGCTATGGACAGGGTGGCACTGAAGCTTTCTTT. It is translated as CASSYGQGGTEAFF.